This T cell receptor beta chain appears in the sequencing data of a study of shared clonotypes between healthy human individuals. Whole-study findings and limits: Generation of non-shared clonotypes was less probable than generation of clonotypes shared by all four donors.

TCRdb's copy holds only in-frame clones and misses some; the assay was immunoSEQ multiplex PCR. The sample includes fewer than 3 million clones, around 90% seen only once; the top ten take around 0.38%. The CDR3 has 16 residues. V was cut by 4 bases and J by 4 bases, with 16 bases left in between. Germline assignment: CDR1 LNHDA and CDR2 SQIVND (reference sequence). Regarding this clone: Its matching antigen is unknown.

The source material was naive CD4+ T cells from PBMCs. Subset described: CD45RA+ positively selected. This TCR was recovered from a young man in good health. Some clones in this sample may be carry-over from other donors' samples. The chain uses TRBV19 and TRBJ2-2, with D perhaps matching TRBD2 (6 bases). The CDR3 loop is CASSTFRERGTGELFF. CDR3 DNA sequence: TGTGCCAGTAGTACGTTCCGGGAGCGTGGCACCGGGGAGCTGTTTTTT.